This T cell receptor (beta chain) was sequenced during a study of vaccination effects on CD4 cells after COVID-19. Study results and caveats: Early timepoints after infection were absent, and convalescent patients were few in the study.

The assay was immunoSEQ multiplex PCR, and TCRdb's table has in-frame clones only and misses some. In the table there are about 40,000 clones, about 60% of which are singletons. Note on this clone: The antigen is undetermined.

Expansion of antigen-specific CD4+ T cells with viral peptide pools was carried out by the ViraFEST assay before sequencing. Following a roughly 11-day culture, CD4+ T cells were purified. Vaccine recipients had no previous SARS-CoV-2 infection; their nucleocapsid antibodies were negative. After two million PBMC were placed in each well, they were cultured with 8.5 to 10 IU/ml IL-2 and approximately 10 ug/ml peptides. On days 3 and 7, fresh IL-2 medium replaced half the medium. This CDR3 contains 13 residues. The ends were cut back, 2 bases at V and 9 bases at J, with 8 bases in the middle. Germline CDR1 reads MNHEY; CDR2 reads SVGAGI.

The chain links TRBV6-5 to TRBJ1-6, with D possibly TRBD1 on 5 matching bases. This clonotype was obtained from a human donor who received a COVID-19 vaccine. The material was CD4+ T cells from PBMCs cultured with HCoV-OC43 spike peptides, obtained before COVID-19 vaccination. Subset defined: HCoV-OC43 spike overlapping peptide pool stimulation. In DNA, the CDR3 is TGTGCCAGCAGTTACCGGGGGAGTTCACCCCTCCACTTT. Translating gives CASSYRGSSPLHF.